Given below is one T cell receptor beta chain in context. Sequencing used immunoSEQ multiplex PCR; TCRdb keeps in-frame clones, though not all of them. The sample shows fewer than 70,000 clones, approximately 89% of them seen only once. Germline lookup yields CDR1 WSHSY and CDR2 SAAADI. The CDR3 covers 13 residues. Trimming cost V 10 bases and J 5 bases, with 17 bases left between them. The sample originates from a study of OX40 agonist ivuxolimab in advanced cancers. This clonotype was sampled from an adult with an advanced solid tumor such as melanoma, head and neck, liver or kidney cancer. The V call is TRBV10-2, the J call TRBJ1-1; tentatively, D is TRBD1 (6 bases). This material consisted of CD4+ or CD8+ T cells sorted from blood, taken in a trial of the OX40 agonist ivuxolimab. The CDR3 DNA sequence: TGCGCCACCTTGACAGGTGGGTTGACTGAAGCTTTCTTT. This sequence encodes CATLTGGLTEAFF.